Listed below are T cell receptor beta chains from one sample, sequenced in a study of cytomegalovirus exposure and HLA in healthy donors. Using immunoSEQ multiplex PCR, the repertoire was profiled, and TCRdb retains in-frame clones only, with some absent. The data contain under 300,000 clones, 70% to 90% of them singletons. The sample comprised PBMCs. The receptor set was obtained from a woman aged 60-75 years in good health and CMV-seropositive. Both conserved end residues are part of each CDR3. The D gene is left open where the match is weak. A row's size may be missing; if present it is once, few, many or a size class.

J gene | V gene | clone size | D gene | CDR3 DNA | CDR3 protein
TRBJ2-7 | TRBV5-1 | - | TRBD1 | TGCGCCAGCAGCCTCAGGGGGCCCGGCGAGCAGTACTTC | CASSLRGPGEQYF
TRBJ2-1 | TRBV28 | - | - | TGTGCCAGCGGTTCGCGGCTCCCAAGCACCTACAATGAGCAGTTCTTC | CASGSRLPSTYNEQFF
TRBJ2-2 | TRBV7-8 | - | - | TGTGCCAGCAGCTTAGACTGGCGGGGTGGAACCGGGGAGCTGTTTTTT | CASSLDWRGGTGELFF
TRBJ2-1 | TRBV7-6 | - | TRBD2 | TGTGCCAGCAGCGGTCCGGGACTAATAACCTACAATGAGCAGTTCTTC | CASSGPGLITYNEQFF
TRBJ1-5 | TRBV5-4 | - | TRBD1 | TGTGCCAGCAGCCAGCAGGGGGCCCCAAGCAATCAGCCCCAGCATTTT | CASSQQGAPSNQPQHF
TRBJ2-7 | TRBV10-1 | - | TRBD1 | TGCGCCAGCCGGGACCGGGACAGCGGCTACGAGCAGTACTTC | CASRDRDSGYEQYF
TRBJ2-4 | TRBV27 | - | - | TGTGCCAGCAGTTCACTTCTAGCCAAAAACATTCAGTACTTC | CASSSLLAKNIQYF
TRBJ2-7 | TRBV5-6 | few | TRBD2 | TGTGCCAGCAGCCGACGGACTAGCGGAGCCTACGAGCAGTACTTC | CASSRRTSGAYEQYF
TRBJ2-7 | TRBV6-5 | - | - | TGTGCCAGCAGTTACTCGATGTTAGACAGATTCTACGAGCAGTACTTC | CASSYSMLDRFYEQYF
TRBJ2-1 | TRBV7-8 | - | - | TGTGCCAGCAGCCTAGGGGTGGTAGAGGATGAGCAGTTCTTC | CASSLGVVEDEQFF